The 18 T cell receptor beta chains below were found in one sample sequenced in a study of cytomegalovirus exposure and HLA in healthy donors. PCR was performed using 60 Vbeta and 13 Jbeta primers. Data came from immunoSEQ multiplex PCR; TCRdb stores just in-frame clones and leaves some out. Recorded for this sample: some 39,000 clones. The sequencing sample was made of PBMCs. These receptors were obtained from a woman aged 30 to 39 in good health and CMV-seropositive.

V gene TRBV27 combines with J gene TRBJ2-2, with 7 bases lining up with TRBD1. Germline assignment: CDR1 MNHEY and CDR2 SMNVEV (reference sequence). The V gene end was trimmed by 6 bases and the J gene end by 0 bases; junction bases not matched to a gene: 7. The CDR3 totals 16 residues. The CDR3 nucleotides read TGTGCCAGCAGGAGGGCCGGGACAGCGAACACCGGGGAGCTGTTTTTT. Protein: CASRRAGTANTGELFF.

The V call is TRBV19, the J call TRBJ1-4; D is perhaps TRBD1 (6 bases). The CDR3 sequence is 15 residues long. The germline V and J ends were trimmed by 8 bases and 8 bases, with 21 bases remaining between them. Germline values: CDR1 LNHDA, CDR2 SQIVND (reference sequence). CDR3 sequence (DNA): TGTGCCAGTCCCCGCTCGGGGGGCTTGCGGGAAAAACTGTTTTTT. Residues: CASPRSGGLREKLFF.

The J gene is TRBJ1-1, the V gene TRBV7-2, with D hard to call. The CDR3 spans 13 residues. The ends were cut back, 1 base at V and 9 bases at J, with 12 bases in the middle. Germline V CDR1 and CDR2: SGHTA, FQGNSA. The CDR3 DNA follows: TGTGCCAGCAGCTTAGGGGAGGCACAGAAAGCTTTCTTT. Translation gives CASSLGEAQKAFF.

The V gene is TRBV6-6, the J gene TRBJ2-5, with 11 nucleotides matching TRBD2. The J segment lost 4 bases and the V segment lost 8 bases, leaving 9 bases of the junction unmatched. The CDR3 totals 15 residues. Germline CDR1 reads MNHNY; CDR2 reads SVGAGI (reference sequence). CDR3 protein: CASGTSGYGGETQYF. Written as DNA, the CDR3 is TGTGCCAGCGGGACTAGCGGCTACGGGGGAGAGACCCAGTACTTC.

The V gene is TRBV5-1, the J gene TRBJ1-2; weak D call: TRBD1 (6 bases). Trimming pared 4 bases from V and 4 bases from J, leaving 17 bases between. Germline-derived CDR1 and CDR2 are SGHRS and YFSETQ. The CDR3 runs 15 residues. The DNA of the CDR3 is TGCGCCAGCAGCGCCCAGTCAGGACAGTTCTATGGCTACACCTTC. Its protein is CASSAQSGQFYGYTF.

V and J are TRBV5-1 and TRBJ1-3; weak D call: TRBD1 (6 bases). This CDR3 contains 14 residues. Germline lookup yields CDR1 SGHRS and CDR2 YFSETQ. V lost 0 bases to trimming and J lost 4 bases, with 8 bases between them. CDR3 coding DNA: TGCGCCAGCAGCTTGGAACAGGGAGGAAACACCATATATTTT. Translated, it gives CASSLEQGGNTIYF. Full variable domain (outside the CDR3, taken from reference TRBV5-1 and TRBJ1-3): KAGVTQTPRYLIKTRGQQVTLSCSPISGHRSVSWYQQTPGQGLQFLFEYFSETQRNKGNFPGRFSGRQFSNSRSEMNVSTLELGDSALYLCASSLEQGGNTIYFGEGSWLTVV.

The chain is built from TRBV30 and TRBJ2-7, with 11 nucleotides matching TRBD1. The ends lost 7 bases at V and 3 bases at J; junction bases unmatched: 5. The CDR3 is 13 residues long. Germline loops: CDR1 GTSNPN, CDR2 SVGIG (reference sequence). The CDR3 is CALGQGVGYEQYF. The CDR3 coding sequence is TGTGCCTTGGGACAGGGGGTAGGCTACGAGCAGTACTTC. Combining the CDR3 with reference TRBV30 and TRBJ2-7 gives the whole variable domain SQTIHQWPATLVQPVGSPLSLECTVEGTSNPNLYWYRQAAGRGLQLLFYSVGIGQISSEVPQNLSASRPQDRQFILSSKKLLLSDSGFYLCALGQGVGYEQYFGPGTRLTVT.

The gene calls are TRBV5-6 and TRBJ2-5; D is ambiguous. The CDR3 consists of 13 residues. Trimming removed 10 bases from V and 4 bases from J, with 17 bases in between. CDR1 is SGHDT, CDR2 YYEEEE, per germline. This CDR3 is CAYALGSGETQYF. DNA for the CDR3: TGTGCCTATGCCTTAGGATCGGGAGAGACCCAGTACTTC.

CDR3 region: CASSEVRGDEAFF. The CDR3 DNA follows: TGCGCCAGCAGTGAAGTCCGGGGGGATGAAGCTTTCTTT. V and J are TRBV10-1 and TRBJ1-1, with D tentatively TRBD1 (5 bases). V was cut by 3 bases and J by 7 bases, with 12 bases left in between. This CDR3 contains 13 residues. Germline V gene data show CDR1 as WNHNN and CDR2 as SYGVQD (reference sequence).

J is TRBJ2-7 and V is TRBV5-1; 10 bases are a match to TRBD1. V gave up 4 bases and J gave up 7 bases; unmatched junction bases: 14. The germline CDR1 and CDR2 sequences are SGHRS and YFSETQ. This CDR3 has 16 residues. The CDR3 loop is CASSLLQGDRGFEQYF. For the CDR3, the DNA is TGCGCCAGCAGCCTCCTCCAAGGGGACAGGGGCTTTGAGCAGTACTTC.

This chain connects TRBV6-5 to TRBJ1-1; TRBD1 matches 7 bases. The CDR3 sequence is 14 residues long. The V gene's germline CDR1 is MNHEY and CDR2 SVGAGI. Losses at the gene ends were 6 bases for V and 5 bases for J; bases not matched to a gene: 9. CDR3 amino acids: CASSLQGRGTEAFF. The CDR3 DNA is TGTGCCAGCAGCCTACAGGGGCGCGGAACTGAAGCTTTCTTT.

The chain carries TRBV19 and TRBJ1-5; perhaps TRBD1 as D (5 bases). CDR3 length equals 16 residues. Trimming pared 3 bases from V and 5 bases from J, leaving 17 bases between. Germline CDR1 is LNHDA and CDR2 is SQIVND (reference sequence). DNA of the CDR3: TGTGCCAGTAGTATGGGCCGTGGGGCAGATGATCAGCCCCAGCATTTT. Its protein is CASSMGRGADDQPQHF.

The chain uses TRBV28 and TRBJ2-5, with 10 positions matching TRBD2. Germline-derived CDR1 and CDR2 are MDHEN and SYDVKM. V lost 7 bases, J lost 3 bases, and 2 bases stayed unmatched. This CDR3 region has 13 residues. In DNA form, the CDR3 reads TGTGCCAGCATTAGCGGGGGGAAAGAGACCCAGTACTTC. As protein: CASISGGKETQYF.

This chain joins TRBV2 and TRBJ2-7; no definite D call. The germline V and J ends were trimmed by 9 bases and 2 bases, with 8 bases remaining between them. Germline V gene lookup returns CDR1 SNHLY and CDR2 FYNNEI. CDR3 length: 11 amino acids. The CDR3 is CASRITYEQYF. In nucleotides, the CDR3 is TGTGCCAGTCGTATTACCTACGAGCAGTACTTC.

The chain couples TRBV18 to TRBJ2-7, with D possibly matching TRBD2 (7 bases). V dropped 2 bases and J dropped 7 bases, with 18 bases sitting between them. The CDR3 loop spans 15 amino acids. Germline V gene sequence: CDR1 KGHSH, CDR2 LQKENI. CDR3 loop: CASSPTGRGLREQYF. The CDR3 bases are TGTGCCAGCTCACCAACAGGGAGGGGACTACGAGAGCAGTACTTC. The variable domain in full, with the rest retrieved from reference TRBV18 and TRBJ2-7, is NAGVMQNPRHLVRRRGQEARLRCSPMKGHSHVYWYRQLPEEGLKFMVYLQKENIIDESGMPKERFSAEFPKEGPSILRIQQVVRGDSAAYFCASSPTGRGLREQYFGPGTRLTVT.

This chain uses TRBV7-6 with TRBJ2-5; D gene unclear. The CDR3 is made up of 14 amino acids. V was cut by 6 bases and J by 3 bases, with 14 bases left in between. The germline V gene encodes CDR1 SGHVS and CDR2 FNYEAQ. The chain's CDR3 is CASSPSLSEETQYF. CDR3 bases: TGTGCCAGCAGTCCCAGTTTAAGTGAAGAGACCCAGTACTTC.

The chain has TRBV4-2 and TRBJ1-3, with TRBD1 matching 8 bases. The germline CDR1 and CDR2 sequences are LGHNA and YNFKEQ. V trimming: 6 bases; J trimming: 4 bases; junction bases outside the gene matches: 5. The CDR3 sequence is 14 residues long. Written as DNA, the CDR3 is TGTGCCAGCAGTCCGACAGGGGTGGGAAACACCATATATTTT. Translation gives CASSPTGVGNTIYF.

This sequence joins TRBV5-5 and TRBJ1-5; possible D gene TRBD1, 5 bases. CDR3 length equals 13 residues. Germline V lookup: CDR1 SGHKS, CDR2 YYEKEE (reference sequence). The ends were cut back, 0 bases at V and 9 bases at J, with 10 bases in the middle. The CDR3 coding sequence is TGTGCCAGCAGCTTGGAGGGGCCCGGGCCCCAGCATTTT. This translates into CASSLEGPGPQHF. Using reference TRBV5-5 and TRBJ1-5 for the parts outside the CDR3, the full variable domain is DAGVTQSPTHLIKTRGQQVTLRCSPISGHKSVSWYQQVLGQGPQFIFQYYEKEERGRGNFPDRFSARQFPNYSSELNVNALLLGDSALYLCASSLEGPGPQHFGDGTRLSIL.